This T cell receptor (beta chain) was sequenced during a study of T cells in Graves' hyperthyroidism and ophthalmopathy. General study results and limits: Most expanded thyroid clonotypes above 0.001 recurred in blood.

The TCR beta CDR3 regions underwent amplification using RNA transcripts as the source. The study used the HTBI primer set for a first-round RT-PCR of the TCR CDR3. From the multiplex PCR reads, TCRdb called clonotypes with MiXCR, one entry per CDR3 protein. The sample has a few hundred thousand distinct CDR3 sequences, roughly 46% seen once. The definition of stable Graves' hyperthyroidism was no ophthalmopathy progression within 18 months. The hyperthyroidism patients had all been newly diagnosed, and their disease duration was under 2 months. Their ages ranged from 18 to 65 years. Patients showing uncontrolled infection, other autoimmune disease, pregnancy or lactation were ineligible. On this clonotype itself: Its specificity is not known.

There are 14 residues in the CDR3. With 6 bases removed from V and 8 bases from J, the gap between germline ends came to 16 bases. In germline, CDR1 is MGHDK, CDR2 SYGVNS. Specimen: peripheral blood or thyroid tissue (not recorded which). This sequence was found in a woman aged 18-30 years with Graves' hyperthyroidism. J is TRBJ1-4 and V is TRBV25-1; maybe TRBD1 (5 bases). CDR3 in DNA: TGTGCCAGCAGCCCCCTCGGGACGAGGGAAAAACTGTTTTTT. This sequence encodes CASSPLGTREKLFF.